This T cell receptor beta chain was sequenced in a study of shared clonotypes between healthy human individuals. TCRdb keeps only in-frame clones here, not all; method: immunoSEQ multiplex PCR. This sample yields about 690,000 clones, of which 80% to 95% are seen a single time; about 33% belongs to the top ten. V shed 0 bases and J shed 2 bases, with 11 bases lying between them. The CDR3 length is 15 residues. Germline V gene sequence: CDR1 SGDLS, CDR2 YYNGEE. The V gene is TRBV9, the J gene TRBJ1-2; D possibly corresponds to TRBD1 (5 bases). Sequenced: memory CD8+ T cells from PBMCs. The sample's subset: CD45RO+ cells pooled with CCR7-negative TemRA cells. The source is a man in his late teens or twenties in good health. Some clones in this sample may be carry-over from other donors' samples. The CDR3 region has the DNA TGTGCCAGCAGCGTAGCTCAGGGAACAAACTATGGCTACACCTTC. Translated: CASSVAQGTNYGYTF.